This T cell receptor (beta chain) was profiled in a study of T cells after yellow fever vaccination. Study in general: Any fraction with a low cell number was prepared using SMART-Seq v4 Ultra Low Input. Findings and caveats of the study: The booster saw the reappearance of most primary-vaccination clones (about 95% CD4, roughly 90% CD8).

TCRdb independently ran MiXCR on the 5' RACE reads; one entry per CDR3 protein. The sample has around 600,000 distinct CDR3 sequences, roughly an eighth seen once. With respect to this clonotype: Its target is not known.

The TCR sequence derives from a man younger than 45 who received the YFV17D yellow fever vaccine. The sample consisted of PBMCs, taken on the day of the yellow fever booster vaccination.

The CDR3 nucleotides read TGCAGTGCTAGATCTCCGAGGGAACTAATGAATGAGCAGTTCTTC. Its translation is CSARSPRELMNEQFF. This chain joins TRBV20-1 and TRBJ2-1, with D maybe TRBD2 (5 bases). Looked up from germline, CDR1 is DFQATT and CDR2 is SNEGSKA (reference sequence). Deletions cut 2 bases from V and 7 bases from J, with 18 bases between. This CDR3 contains 15 residues.